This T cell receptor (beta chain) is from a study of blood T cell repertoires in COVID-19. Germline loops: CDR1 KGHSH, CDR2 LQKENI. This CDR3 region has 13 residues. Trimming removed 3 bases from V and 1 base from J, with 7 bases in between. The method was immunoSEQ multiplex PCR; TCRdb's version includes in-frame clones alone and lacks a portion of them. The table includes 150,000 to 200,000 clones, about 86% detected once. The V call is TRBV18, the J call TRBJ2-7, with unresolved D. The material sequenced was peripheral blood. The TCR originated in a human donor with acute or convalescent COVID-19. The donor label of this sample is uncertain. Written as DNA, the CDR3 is TGTGCCAGCTCACCGGCGGAATCCTACGAGCAGTACTTC. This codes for CASSPAESYEQYF.